Below, 3 T cell receptor beta chains from the same sample are listed, as sequenced in a study of CD8+CD57+ T cells in acquired aplastic anemia. Sequencing was done on patients that had shown CD8+CD57+ cell expansion by flow cytometry. TCR beta VDJ combinations and CDR3 sequences were profiled from genomic DNA. A single record per CDR3 protein comes from TCRdb applying MiXCR to the reads. The table shows fewer than 200,000 distinct CDR3 sequences, with around 48% occurring only once. Material for sequencing was sorted CD4+, CD8+, or CD8+CD57+ T cells (not recorded which) from PBMCs. Receptor source: a human donor with aplastic anemia.

This clonotype occurred a few times. The V gene is TRBV6-1, the J gene TRBJ2-7; D is unclear. The CDR3 contains 14 residues. Between the trimmed V and J ends, which lost 6 bases and 3 bases, there was a span of 15 bases. The germline V gene has CDR1 MNHNS and CDR2 SASEGT. The CDR3 sequence: CASSPAATDYEQYF. CDR3 DNA sequence: TGTGCCAGCAGCCCGGCCGCGACGGACTACGAGCAGTACTTC.

The CDR3 DNA reads TGTGCCAGTAGTATAGGACAGGTGAATGAAGCTTTCTTT. Translating gives CASSIGQVNEAFF. The chain is built from TRBV19 and TRBJ1-1; a weak D match, TRBD1 (6 bases). Looked up from germline, CDR1 is LNHDA and CDR2 is SQIVND (reference sequence). The CDR3 extends over 13 amino acids. The V gene lost 1 base and the J gene lost 7 bases, with 10 bases spanning the gap.

This clonotype was seen ten or more times. V is TRBV5-1 and J is TRBJ1-6; 8 positions match TRBD1. Germline CDR1 and CDR2: SGHRS and YFSETQ. This CDR3 spans 14 amino acids. With V trimmed by 5 bases and J by 9 bases, 7 bases remained unmatched. CDR3 coding DNA: TGCGCCAGCAGACCGACAGGGGACCCTTCACCCCTCCACTTT. Residues: CASRPTGDPSPLHF.